Below, 5 T cell receptor beta chains from the same sample are listed, as sequenced in a study of regulatory T cells in long-lasting Graves disease. Noted time point: persistent/refractory GD, antithyroid drugs over 5 years with positive TRAb. Preparation of the TCR library used RNA extracted from PBMCs. Arm-PCR of CDR3 regions and iRepertoire HTBI primers were used to build TCR beta libraries. MiXCR, run by TCRdb on the multiplex PCR reads, gives a single entry per CDR3 protein. Altogether more than 650,000 distinct CDR3 sequences are present, around 32% being singletons, with the ten largest covering under 55%. The starting material was peripheral blood mononuclear cells (PBMCs), obtained when the disease was refractory, from a patient treated with antithyroid drugs. These receptors came from a female donor with Graves disease.

This clonotype turned up a few times. This rearrangement joins TRBV30 to TRBJ2-2; 9 bases are shared with TRBD1. Germline values: CDR1 GTSNPN, CDR2 SVGIG (reference sequence). CDR3 length equals 15 residues. V was pared by 2 bases and J by 6 bases, with 7 bases of the junction left unmatched. The CDR3 nucleotides are TGTGCCTGGAGTCCCGGGACAGGGAAACCCGGGGAGCTGTTTTTT. Translating gives CAWSPGTGKPGELFF.

This clonotype was found a few times. The V gene is TRBV18, the J gene TRBJ1-6; tentatively, D is TRBD1 (5 bases). This CDR3 region has 15 residues. The germline V and J ends were trimmed by 2 bases and 9 bases, with 14 bases remaining between them. CDR1 KGHSH and CDR2 LQKENI come from the germline V gene. This CDR3 reads CASSPEGAESSPLHF. The DNA for the CDR3 is TGTGCCAGCTCACCAGAAGGGGCGGAATCTTCACCCCTCCACTTT.

This clonotype was counted many times. CDR3 sequence reads: CASSPDSSNQPQHF. CDR3 sequence (DNA): TGTGCCAGCAGCCCTGACAGTAGCAATCAGCCCCAGCATTTT. The V and J genes are TRBV6-1 and TRBJ1-5, with D possibly matching TRBD1 (5 bases). Germline V CDR1 and CDR2: MNHNS, SASEGT. V lost 6 bases and J lost 0, with 9 bases in between. CDR3 length: 14 residues.

This clonotype has only a few counts. This chain uses TRBV2 with TRBJ2-2; D gene uncertain. V gave up 4 bases and J gave up 7 bases, with 10 bases separating them. The length of the CDR3 is 13 residues. Germline CDR1 is SNHLY and CDR2 is FYNNEI. The CDR3 region is CASSVGRFGELFF. As DNA, the CDR3 is TGTGCCAGCAGTGTCGGGCGGTTCGGGGAGCTGTTTTTT.

A single count supports this clonotype. A much more abundant neighbour one base away suggests this may be a read error. The chain combines TRBV2 with TRBJ1-2; D perhaps matches TRBD1 (5 bases). CDR1 SNHLY and CDR2 FYNNEI come from the germline V gene. The CDR3 sequence is 14 residues long. In DNA, the CDR3 is TGTACCAGCAGGAACATTGGGGCGATCTATGGCTACACCTTC. Residues: CTSRNIGAIYGYTF.